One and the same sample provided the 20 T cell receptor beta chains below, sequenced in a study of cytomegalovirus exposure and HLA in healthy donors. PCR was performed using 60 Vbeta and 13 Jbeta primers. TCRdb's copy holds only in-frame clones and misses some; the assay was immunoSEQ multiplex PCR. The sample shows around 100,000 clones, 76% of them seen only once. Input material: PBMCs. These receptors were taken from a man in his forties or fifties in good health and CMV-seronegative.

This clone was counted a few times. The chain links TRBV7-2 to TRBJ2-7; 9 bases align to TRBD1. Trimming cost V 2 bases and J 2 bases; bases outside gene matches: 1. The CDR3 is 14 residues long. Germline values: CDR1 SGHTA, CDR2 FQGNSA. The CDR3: CASSLRQGAYEQYV. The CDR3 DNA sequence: TGTGCCAGCAGCTTAAGACAGGGGGCCTACGAGCAGTACGTC.

CDR3 nucleotides: TGTGCCTGGAGTGTACCCAATGCGGGTAATTCACCCCTCCACTTT. It is translated as CAWSVPNAGNSPLHF. V and J are TRBV30 and TRBJ1-6; D remains unclear. Germline-derived CDR1 and CDR2 are GTSNPN and SVGIG (reference sequence). Trimming shortened V by 0 bases and J by 6 bases, and 12 bases separated the two germline ends. This CDR3 spans 15 amino acids. Based on the CDR3 plus reference TRBV30 and TRBJ1-6, the full variable domain is SQTIHQWPATLVQPVGSPLSLECTVEGTSNPNLYWYRQAAGRGLQLLFYSVGIGQISSEVPQNLSASRPQDRQFILSSKKLLLSDSGFYLCAWSVPNAGNSPLHFGNGTRLTVT.

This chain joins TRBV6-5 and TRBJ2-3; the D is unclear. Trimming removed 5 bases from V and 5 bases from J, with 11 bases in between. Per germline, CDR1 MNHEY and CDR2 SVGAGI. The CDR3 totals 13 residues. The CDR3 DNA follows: TGTGCCAGCAGTGCTTTTGAGCGAGATACGCAGTATTTT. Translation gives CASSAFERDTQYF.

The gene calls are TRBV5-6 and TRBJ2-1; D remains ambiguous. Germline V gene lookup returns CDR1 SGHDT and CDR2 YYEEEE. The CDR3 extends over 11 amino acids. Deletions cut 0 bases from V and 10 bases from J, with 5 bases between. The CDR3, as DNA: TGTGCCAGCAGCTTGGTTAAAGAGCAGTTCTTC. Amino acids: CASSLVKEQFF.

CDR3 in DNA: TGTGCCAGCAGCCTTCAGGGGGCCGGCAGGGCTTTCTTT. Encoded protein: CASSLQGAGRAFF. The chain links TRBV14 to TRBJ1-1; 8 bases fit TRBD1. The CDR3 contains 13 residues. From germline, CDR1 is SGHDN and CDR2 FVKESK. J was trimmed by 11 bases and V by 4 bases; bases with no gene match: 9.

The CDR3 DNA follows: TGTGCCAGCAGTTTATTAGACAGGGAAAGTTCACCCCTCCACTTT. Encoded protein: CASSLLDRESSPLHF. This rearrangement joins TRBV28 to TRBJ1-6; 7 bases match TRBD1. The CDR3 loop spans 15 amino acids. Germline trimming cut 1 base from V and 9 bases from J; bases unmatched to any gene: 6. Germline V gene sequence: CDR1 MDHEN, CDR2 SYDVKM. Full variable domain (remainder filled in from reference TRBV28 and TRBJ1-6): DVKVTQSSRYLVKRTGEKVFLECVQDMDHENMFWYRQDPGLGLRLIYFSYDVKMKEKGDIPEGYSVSREKKERFSLILESASTNQTSMYLCASSLLDRESSPLHFGNGTRLTVT.

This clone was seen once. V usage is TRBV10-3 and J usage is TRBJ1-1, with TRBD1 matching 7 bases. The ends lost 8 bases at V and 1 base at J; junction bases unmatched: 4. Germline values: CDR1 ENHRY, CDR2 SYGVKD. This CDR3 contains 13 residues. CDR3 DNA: TGTGCCATCCGGCGGACAGGGAACACTGAAGCTTTCTTT. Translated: CAIRRTGNTEAFF.

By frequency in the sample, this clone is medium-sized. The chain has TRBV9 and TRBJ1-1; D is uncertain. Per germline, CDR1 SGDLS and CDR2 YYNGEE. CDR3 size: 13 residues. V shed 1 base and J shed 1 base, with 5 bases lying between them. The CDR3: CASSVPGNTEAFF. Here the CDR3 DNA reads TGTGCCAGCAGCGTACCAGGGAACACTGAAGCTTTCTTT.

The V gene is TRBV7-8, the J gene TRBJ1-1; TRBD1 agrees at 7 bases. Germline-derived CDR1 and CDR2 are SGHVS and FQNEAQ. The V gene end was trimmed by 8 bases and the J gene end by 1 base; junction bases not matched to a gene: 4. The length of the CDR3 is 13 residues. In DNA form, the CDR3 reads TGTGCCAGCGGTTGGGACAGGAACACTGAAGCTTTCTTT. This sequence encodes CASGWDRNTEAFF. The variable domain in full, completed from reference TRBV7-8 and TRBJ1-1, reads GAGVSQSPRYKVAKRGQDVALRCDPISGHVSLFWYQQALGQGPEFLTYFQNEAQLDKSGLPSDRFFAERPEGSVSTLKIQRTQQEDSAVYLCASGWDRNTEAFFGQGTRLTVV.

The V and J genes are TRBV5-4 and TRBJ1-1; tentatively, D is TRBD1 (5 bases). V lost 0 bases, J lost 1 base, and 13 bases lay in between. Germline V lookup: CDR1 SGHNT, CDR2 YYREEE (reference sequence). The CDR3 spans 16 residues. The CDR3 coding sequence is TGTGCCAGCAGCTTGGGGGGCGGGGGTGCGAACACTGAAGCTTTCTTT. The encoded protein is CASSLGGGGANTEAFF.

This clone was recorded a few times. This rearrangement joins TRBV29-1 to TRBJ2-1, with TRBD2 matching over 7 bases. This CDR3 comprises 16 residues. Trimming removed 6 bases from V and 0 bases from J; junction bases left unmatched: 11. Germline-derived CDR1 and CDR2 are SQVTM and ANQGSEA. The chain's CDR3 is CSVLRGGGSSYNEQFF. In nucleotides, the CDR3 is TGCAGCGTCCTTAGGGGCGGGGGTAGCTCCTACAATGAGCAGTTCTTC.

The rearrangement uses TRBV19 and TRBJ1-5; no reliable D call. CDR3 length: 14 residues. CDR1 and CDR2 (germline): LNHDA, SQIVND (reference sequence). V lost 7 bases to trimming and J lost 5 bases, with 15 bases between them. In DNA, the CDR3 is TGTGCCAGTAAAGGCAGCCGAGAGGATCAGCCCCAGCATTTT. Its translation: CASKGSREDQPQHF.

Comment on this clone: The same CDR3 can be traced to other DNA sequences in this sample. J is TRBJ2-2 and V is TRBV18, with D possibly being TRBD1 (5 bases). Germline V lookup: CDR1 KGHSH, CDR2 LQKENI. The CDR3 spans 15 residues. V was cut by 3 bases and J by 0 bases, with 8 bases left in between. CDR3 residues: CASSPRQPNTGELFF. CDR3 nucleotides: TGTGCCAGCTCACCGCGACAGCCGAACACCGGGGAGCTGTTTTTT.

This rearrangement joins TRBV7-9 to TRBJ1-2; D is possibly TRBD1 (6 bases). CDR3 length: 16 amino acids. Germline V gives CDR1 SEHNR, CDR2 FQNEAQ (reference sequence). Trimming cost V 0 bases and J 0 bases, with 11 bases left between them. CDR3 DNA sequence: TGTGCCAGCAGCTTAGCGTTAAGGGGGTCTAACTATGGCTACACCTTC. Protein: CASSLALRGSNYGYTF.

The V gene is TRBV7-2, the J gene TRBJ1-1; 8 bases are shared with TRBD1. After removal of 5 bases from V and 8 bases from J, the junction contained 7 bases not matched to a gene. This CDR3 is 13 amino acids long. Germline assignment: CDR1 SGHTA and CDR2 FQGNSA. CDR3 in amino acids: CASSLDRVKEAFF. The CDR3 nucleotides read TGTGCCAGCAGCCTGGACAGGGTGAAAGAAGCTTTCTTT.

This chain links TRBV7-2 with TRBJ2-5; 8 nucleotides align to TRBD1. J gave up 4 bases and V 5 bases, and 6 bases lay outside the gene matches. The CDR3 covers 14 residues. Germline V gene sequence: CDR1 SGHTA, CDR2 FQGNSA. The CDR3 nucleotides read TGTGCCAGCAGCGACCCGACAGGGGTAGAGACCCAGTACTTC. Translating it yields CASSDPTGVETQYF.

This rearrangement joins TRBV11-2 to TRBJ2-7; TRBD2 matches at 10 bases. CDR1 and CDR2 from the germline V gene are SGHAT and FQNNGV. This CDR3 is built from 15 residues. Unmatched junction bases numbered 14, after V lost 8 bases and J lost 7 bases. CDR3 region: CASLGSGGSHGEQYV. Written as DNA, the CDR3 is TGTGCCAGCTTGGGTAGCGGGGGGTCCCACGGGGAGCAGTACGTC.

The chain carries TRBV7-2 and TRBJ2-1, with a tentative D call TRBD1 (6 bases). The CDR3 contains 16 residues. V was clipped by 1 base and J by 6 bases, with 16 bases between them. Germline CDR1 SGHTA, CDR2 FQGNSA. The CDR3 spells CASSLDLGHLSNEQFF. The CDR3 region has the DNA TGTGCCAGCAGCTTAGACCTGGGACACCTGTCCAATGAGCAGTTCTTC.

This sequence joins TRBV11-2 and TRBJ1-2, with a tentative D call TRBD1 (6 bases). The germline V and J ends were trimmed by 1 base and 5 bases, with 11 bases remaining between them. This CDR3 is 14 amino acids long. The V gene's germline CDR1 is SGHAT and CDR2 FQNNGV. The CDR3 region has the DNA TGTGCCAGCAGCTTAGGGGGGCCGGGGTATGGCTACACCTTC. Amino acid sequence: CASSLGGPGYGYTF.

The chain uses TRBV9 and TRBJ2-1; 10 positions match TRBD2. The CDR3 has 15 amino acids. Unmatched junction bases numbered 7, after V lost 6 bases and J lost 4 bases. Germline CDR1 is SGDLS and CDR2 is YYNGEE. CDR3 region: CASTEGAGGYNEQFF. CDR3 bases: TGTGCCAGCACCGAAGGAGCGGGGGGGTACAATGAGCAGTTCTTC. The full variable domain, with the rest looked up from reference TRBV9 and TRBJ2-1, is DSGVTQTPKHLITATGQRVTLRCSPRSGDLSVYWYQQSLDQGLQFLIQYYNGEERAKGNILERFSAQQFPDLHSELNLSSLELGDSALYFCASTEGAGGYNEQFFGPGTRLTVL.